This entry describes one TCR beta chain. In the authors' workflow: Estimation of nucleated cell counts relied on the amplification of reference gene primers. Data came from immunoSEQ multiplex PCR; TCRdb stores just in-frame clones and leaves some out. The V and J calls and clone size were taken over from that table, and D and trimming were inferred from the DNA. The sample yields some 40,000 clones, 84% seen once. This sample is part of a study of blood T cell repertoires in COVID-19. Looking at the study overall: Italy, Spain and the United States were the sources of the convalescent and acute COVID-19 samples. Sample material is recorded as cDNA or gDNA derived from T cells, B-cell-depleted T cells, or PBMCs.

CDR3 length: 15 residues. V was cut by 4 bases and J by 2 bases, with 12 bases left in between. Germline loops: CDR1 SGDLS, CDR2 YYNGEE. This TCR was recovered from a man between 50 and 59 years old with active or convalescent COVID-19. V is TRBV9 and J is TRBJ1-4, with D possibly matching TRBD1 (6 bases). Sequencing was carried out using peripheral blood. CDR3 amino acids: CASSPGGGTNEKLFF. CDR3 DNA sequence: TGTGCCAGCAGCCCCGGGGGGGGCACTAATGAAAAACTGTTTTTT.